What follows are 29 T cell receptor beta chains derived from one specimen sequenced in a study of T cells in tumors after PD-1 blockade. The protocol was immunoSEQ multiplex PCR, while the TCRdb copy is restricted to in-frame clones and leaves out a portion. The data show approximately 20,000 clones, 81% seen once. The material sequenced was PBMCs, taken after anti-PD-1 therapy. The receptors here all came from a human donor with advanced basal cell or squamous cell carcinoma (not recorded which).

This rearrangement joins TRBV7-3 to TRBJ1-3; unclear D gene. This CDR3 has 15 residues. Germline V lookup: CDR1 SGHTA, CDR2 FQGTGA. The V gene lost 4 bases and the J gene lost 0 bases, with 10 bases spanning the gap. The CDR3 protein is CASSYSAASGNTIYF. DNA for the CDR3: TGTGCCAGCAGCTACTCAGCCGCCTCTGGAAACACCATATATTTT.

The chain employs TRBV2 and TRBJ1-5; TRBD1 agrees at 7 bases. Germline CDR1 reads SNHLY; CDR2 reads FYNNEI. Unmatched junction bases numbered 5, after V lost 6 bases and J lost 3 bases. There are 14 residues in the CDR3. The CDR3 spells CASRRGTVNQPQHF. The CDR3 DNA sequence: TGTGCCAGCAGAAGGGGGACAGTCAATCAGCCCCAGCATTTT.

The chain has TRBV28 and TRBJ2-5; weak D call: TRBD1 (8 bases). V was pared by 4 bases and J by 2 bases, with 26 bases between. The CDR3 consists of 19 residues. In germline, CDR1 is MDHEN, CDR2 SYDVKM. The CDR3 loop reads CASSSTFGQGASGQETQYF. The CDR3 DNA reads as TGTGCCAGCAGTTCTACCTTTGGTCAGGGGGCTAGCGGACAAGAGACCCAGTACTTC.

The rearrangement joins TRBV10-2 to TRBJ1-3; D might be TRBD1 (6 bases). Germline V gene lookup returns CDR1 WSHSY and CDR2 SAAADI. Trimming shortened V by 9 bases and J by 0 bases, and 12 bases separated the two germline ends. The CDR3 length is 14 residues. CDR3 residues: CASFTGPSGNTIYF. For the CDR3, the DNA is TGCGCCAGTTTTACAGGGCCCTCTGGAAACACCATATATTTT.

V gene TRBV12-3 or TRBV12-4 combines with J gene TRBJ1-2; no definite D call. Trimming took off 2 bases at V and 5 bases at J, with 6 bases between the two ends. This CDR3 is built from 12 residues. This chain's CDR3 is CASSLLGYGYTF. The CDR3 coding sequence is TGTGCCAGCAGTTTATTGGGGTATGGCTACACCTTC.

The genes are TRBV2 and TRBJ1-1; tentative D call: TRBD1 (5 bases). This CDR3 region has 17 residues. Between the trimmed V and J ends, which lost 7 bases and 0 bases, there was a span of 21 bases. The germline CDR1 and CDR2 sequences are SNHLY and FYNNEI. The CDR3 region is CASKRQLTSFMNTEAFF. The CDR3 region has the DNA TGTGCCAGCAAACGACAGCTGACATCCTTCATGAACACTGAAGCTTTCTTT. The full variable domain, completed using reference TRBV2 and TRBJ1-1, is EPEVTQTPSHQVTQMGQEVILRCVPISNHLYFYWYRQILGQKVEFLVSFYNNEISEKSEIFDDQFSVERPDGSNFTLKIRSTKLEDSAMYFCASKRQLTSFMNTEAFFGQGTRLTVV.

This rearrangement joins TRBV2 to TRBJ2-7; D gene uncertain. Trimming took off 3 bases at V and 4 bases at J, with 7 bases between the two ends. The CDR3 runs to 12 residues. The germline V gene has CDR1 SNHLY and CDR2 FYNNEI. DNA of the CDR3: TGTGCCAGCAGTGAGATCGGTTACGAGCAGTACTTC. It translates to CASSEIGYEQYF.

CDR3 in DNA: TGTGCCACCAGCGTCCGGGACGGTTATGAAGCTTTCTTT. Protein sequence: CATSVRDGYEAFF. The V gene is TRBV15, the J gene TRBJ1-1, with TRBD1 as a possible D gene (5 bases). The CDR3 runs 13 residues. V shed 5 bases and J shed 7 bases, with 14 bases lying between them. Germline CDR1 LNHNV, CDR2 YYDKDF (reference sequence).

The rearrangement joins TRBV24-1 to TRBJ2-2; 8 bases map to TRBD1. CDR3 length: 15 amino acids. V shed 5 bases, J shed 5 bases, and the junction held 6 bases outside the gene matches. CDR1 is KGHDR, CDR2 SFDVKD, per germline. CDR3 in amino acids: CATSGTGRVTGELFF. The CDR3 nucleotides are TGTGCCACCAGTGGGACAGGGAGAGTGACCGGGGAGCTGTTTTTT.

The chain recombines TRBV5-1 with TRBJ1-2; 10 bases map to TRBD1. The J segment lost 5 bases and the V segment lost 0 bases, leaving 7 bases of the junction unmatched. This CDR3 is built from 16 residues. The germline V gene encodes CDR1 SGHRS and CDR2 YFSETQ. CDR3 protein: CASSLVGQGSLYGYTF. The CDR3 DNA follows: TGCGCCAGCAGCTTGGTGGGACAGGGGTCCTTATATGGCTACACCTTC.

The rearrangement uses TRBV7-5 and TRBJ2-3; the table's D gene call, TRBD2, was not cross checked with the DNA. TRBV7-5 is marked as a pseudogene. This CDR3 is 15 amino acids long. The CDR3 reads CARSLAGGPPDTQYF. In DNA, the CDR3 is TGTGCCAGAAGCTTAGCGGGGGGCCCACCCGATACGCAGTATTTT.

This clone is categorized as medium-sized. The chain is built from TRBV19 and TRBJ2-3; TRBD1 agrees at 9 bases. CDR1 is LNHDA and CDR2 is SQIVND in the germline V gene (reference sequence). The CDR3 extends over 15 amino acids. The trim removed 6 bases at V and 4 bases at J, leaving 8 bases unmatched. The CDR3 DNA is TGTGCCAGTAGCCCGGCGGACAGGGGCCCAGATACGCAGTATTTT. Translation: CASSPADRGPDTQYF.

The rearrangement joins TRBV28 to TRBJ2-5; D may be TRBD1 (6 bases). V shed 5 bases and J shed 7 bases, with 14 bases lying between them. The germline CDR1 and CDR2 sequences are MDHEN and SYDVKM. This CDR3 has 13 residues. CDR3 nucleotides: TGTGCCAGCAGTCGCAGGGGTCCGGGGACCCAGTACTTC. Residues: CASSRRGPGTQYF. The variable domain in full, with the rest retrieved from reference TRBV28 and TRBJ2-5, is DVKVTQSSRYLVKRTGEKVFLECVQDMDHENMFWYRQDPGLGLRLIYFSYDVKMKEKGDIPEGYSVSREKKERFSLILESASTNQTSMYLCASSRRGPGTQYFGPGTRLLVL.

The gene calls are TRBV28 and TRBJ1-2; D gene ambiguous. Trimming removed 3 bases at V and 4 bases at J, with 9 bases between. Germline values: CDR1 MDHEN, CDR2 SYDVKM. The CDR3 extends over 13 amino acids. The CDR3 DNA sequence: TGTGCCAGCAGTTTGGGTGCGGTCTATGGCTACACCTTC. Translated, it gives CASSLGAVYGYTF.

The chain recombines TRBV25-1 with TRBJ1-3; D remains unclear. The CDR3 totals 14 residues. Trimming stripped 5 bases from V and 1 base from J, with 9 bases between. Germline V gives CDR1 MGHDK, CDR2 SYGVNS. CDR3 coding DNA: TGTGCCAGCAGTTATGAGTATTCTGGAAACACCATATATTTT. Translating gives CASSYEYSGNTIYF. The full variable domain, in which reference TRBV25-1 and TRBJ1-3 provide the parts outside the CDR3, is EADIYQTPRYLVIGTGKKITLECSQTMGHDKMYWYQQDPGMELHLIHYSYGVNSTEKGDLSSESTVSRIRTEHFPLTLESARPSHTSQYLCASSYEYSGNTIYFGEGSWLTVV.

The V gene is TRBV6-5, the J gene TRBJ1-1; 9 nucleotides line up with TRBD1. Trimming removed 4 bases from V and 1 base from J; junction bases left unmatched: 4. Germline assignment: CDR1 MNHEY and CDR2 SVGAGI. The CDR3 loop spans 15 amino acids. The DNA for the CDR3 is TGTGCCAGCAGTTGGGACAGGGAGGGGAACACTGAAGCTTTCTTT. The encoded protein is CASSWDREGNTEAFF.

V gene TRBV12-5 combines with J gene TRBJ1-5; the D is unclear. Looked up from germline, CDR1 is LGHNT and CDR2 is FRNRAP. This CDR3 region has 15 residues. V lost 4 bases, J lost 4 bases, and 14 bases lay in between. The CDR3 spells CASGYSRGGNQPQHF. For the CDR3, the DNA is TGTGCTAGTGGTTACTCTAGAGGTGGAAATCAGCCCCAGCATTTT.

The rearrangement joins TRBV10-3 to TRBJ1-2, with D tentatively TRBD1 (6 bases). The CDR3 is 13 residues long. The germline CDR1 and CDR2 sequences are ENHRY and SYGVKD. Trimming removed 5 bases from V and 6 bases from J, with 13 bases in between. The CDR3 loop is CAISIQGRDGYTF. In DNA form, the CDR3 reads TGTGCCATCAGTATACAGGGTCGGGATGGCTACACCTTC.

The chain uses TRBV6-5 and TRBJ1-1; tentatively, D is TRBD1 (5 bases). This CDR3 is 11 amino acids long. Germline V CDR1 and CDR2: MNHEY, SVGAGI. Trimming removed 10 bases from V and 3 bases from J, with 9 bases in between. The CDR3 DNA sequence: TGTGCCACCCAGGGTTACACTGAAGCTTTCTTT. Translating gives CATQGYTEAFF.

This chain links TRBV3-1 (or the pseudogene TRBV3-2) with TRBJ1-1, with 7 bases fitting TRBD1. The V gene's germline CDR1 is LGHDT and CDR2 YNNKEL (reference sequence). J gave up 0 bases and V 0 bases, and 10 bases lay outside the gene matches. CDR3 length: 18 amino acids. CDR3 in DNA: TGTGCCAGCAGCCAAGACCCACAGGGGAGACCCATGAACACTGAAGCTTTCTTT. Its translation is CASSQDPQGRPMNTEAFF.

This rearrangement joins TRBV28 to TRBJ1-1; 8 bases line up with TRBD1. The CDR3 extends over 13 amino acids. The germline V gene encodes CDR1 MDHEN and CDR2 SYDVKM. V lost 6 bases to trimming and J lost 6 bases; unmatched junction nucleotides: 6. The CDR3 here is CASRPPTGAEAFF. The CDR3 DNA follows: TGTGCCAGCAGGCCGCCGACAGGGGCTGAAGCTTTCTTT.

The rearrangement links TRBV6-1 to TRBJ2-7, with unresolved D. The germline V and J ends were trimmed by 3 bases and 0 bases, with 6 bases remaining between them. The CDR3 spans 13 residues. CDR1 is MNHNS, CDR2 SASEGT, per germline. In DNA, the CDR3 is TGTGCCAGCAGTGACGCACCCTCCTACGAGCAGTACTTC. The encoded protein is CASSDAPSYEQYF.

The chain carries TRBV29-1 and TRBJ1-2; D is undetermined. Germline V gene lookup returns CDR1 SQVTM and CDR2 ANQGSEA. CDR3 length: 14 amino acids. The ends were cut back, 0 bases at V and 0 bases at J, with 8 bases in the middle. CDR3 nucleotide sequence: TGCAGCGTTGAAGAACTTCAAGCTAACTATGGCTACACCTTC. Its translation: CSVEELQANYGYTF.

The chain links TRBV5-1 to TRBJ1-1; D unresolved. Germline loops: CDR1 SGHRS, CDR2 YFSETQ. This CDR3 has 14 amino acids. Trimming took off 6 bases at V and 4 bases at J, with 16 bases between the two ends. The CDR3 protein is CASTKGGRTTEAFF. The CDR3 nucleotides are TGCGCCAGCACCAAGGGAGGGAGAACCACTGAAGCTTTCTTT.

This clone was seen a single time. The chain carries TRBV7-9 and TRBJ1-2; D is perhaps TRBD1 (5 bases). Germline V lookup: CDR1 SEHNR, CDR2 FQNEAQ (reference sequence). Trimming pared 3 bases from V and 4 bases from J, leaving 12 bases between. CDR3 length: 14 residues. The CDR3 sequence is CASSLVTGSYGYTF. CDR3 coding DNA: TGTGCCAGCAGCTTGGTTACAGGCTCCTATGGCTACACCTTC. The full variable domain, its missing parts supplied by reference TRBV7-9 and TRBJ1-2, is DTGVSQNPRHKITKRGQNVTFRCDPISEHNRLYWYRQTLGQGPEFLTYFQNEAQLEKSRLLSDRFSAERPKGSFSTLEIQRTEQGDSAMYLCASSLVTGSYGYTFGSGTRLTVV.

This CDR3 reads CASSDPTPDTQYF. CDR3 sequence (DNA): TGTGCCAGCAGTGACCCTACCCCAGATACGCAGTATTTT. The chain links TRBV6-4 to TRBJ2-3; no firm D call. The germline V gene has CDR1 MRHNA and CDR2 SNTAGT. The CDR3 covers 13 residues. Trimming removed 2 bases at V and 4 bases at J, with 7 bases between.

The chain couples TRBV11-3 to TRBJ2-7; D may be TRBD1 (5 bases). CDR1 and CDR2 from the germline V gene are SGHNT and YENEEA. V gave up 0 bases and J gave up 2 bases, with 11 bases separating them. There are 15 residues in the CDR3. The CDR3 nucleotides are TGTGCCAGCAGCTTAGATCAGGGATCGCCCTACGAGCAGTACTTC. Translated: CASSLDQGSPYEQYF.

The chain carries TRBV4-1 and TRBJ2-3; the match to TRBD2 covers 10 bases. CDR1 MGHRA and CDR2 YSYEKL come from the germline V gene. Unmatched junction bases numbered 8, after V lost 0 bases and J lost 2 bases. The length of the CDR3 is 18 residues. The chain's CDR3 is CASSQEPGLASSTDTQYF. The CDR3 bases are TGCGCCAGCAGCCAAGAGCCGGGACTAGCGTCGTCCACAGATACGCAGTATTTT.

The V and J genes are TRBV2 and TRBJ2-7, with 8 nucleotides matching TRBD1. From germline, CDR1 is SNHLY and CDR2 FYNNEI. The CDR3 length is 14 residues. Losses at the gene ends were 3 bases for V and 4 bases for J; bases not matched to a gene: 5. The CDR3 DNA reads TGTGCCAGCAGTGACCAGGACAGGGTATACGAGCAGTACTTC. Protein sequence: CASSDQDRVYEQYF.